This is a list of T cell receptor beta chains from one sample in a study of T-cell memory formation after mild COVID-19. TCRdb re-called the 5' RACE reads with MiXCR, one entry per CDR3 protein. The sample carries 50,000 or so distinct CDR3 sequences, 25% to 35% recorded once. The specimen was PBMCs or a T cell subset sorted from them (not recorded which). These TCRs come from a man aged 18 to 35 who had mild COVID-19 (a few samples of this study predate the infection). Cell type and time point are not known. Each CDR3 is given without its conserved first and last residue.

TRBV14	ASSRTRMGDTEAF
TRBV25-1	ASSDGGQVTDTQY
TRBV7-9	ASSSDRGTEAF
TRBV14	ASSAHNNYGYT
TRBV7-9	ASRPGATDTQY
TRBV28	ASSPSDRSNEQF
TRBV7-9	ASSPHGNTEAF
TRBV5-1	ASSLPAGASYNEQF
TRBV5-1	ASSLGRGARNTEAF
TRBV11-2	ASSLYWTETQETQY
TRBV7-3	ASSPDGNYGYT
TRBV6-4	ASSDSIPGTGTGELF
TRBV7-8	ASSPGGVRTNTGELF
TRBV5-1	ASSLGQFNTGELF
TRBV19	ASSNRGQSGELF
TRBV7-9	ASSPSGYEQY
TRBV3-1	ASSQGVIAGEEQF
TRBV4-1	ASSQENRLSGNEQF
TRBV6-2/TRBV6-3	ASSYSGLAAYNEQF
TRBV4-2	ASSQVGESYNEQF
TRBV29-1	SVETPGRGDPVTQY
TRBV2	ASSDSGYEQY
TRBV27	ASTPGAGGGYT
TRBV28	ASRSGATEAF
TRBV20-1	SARDAASGGAWTETQY